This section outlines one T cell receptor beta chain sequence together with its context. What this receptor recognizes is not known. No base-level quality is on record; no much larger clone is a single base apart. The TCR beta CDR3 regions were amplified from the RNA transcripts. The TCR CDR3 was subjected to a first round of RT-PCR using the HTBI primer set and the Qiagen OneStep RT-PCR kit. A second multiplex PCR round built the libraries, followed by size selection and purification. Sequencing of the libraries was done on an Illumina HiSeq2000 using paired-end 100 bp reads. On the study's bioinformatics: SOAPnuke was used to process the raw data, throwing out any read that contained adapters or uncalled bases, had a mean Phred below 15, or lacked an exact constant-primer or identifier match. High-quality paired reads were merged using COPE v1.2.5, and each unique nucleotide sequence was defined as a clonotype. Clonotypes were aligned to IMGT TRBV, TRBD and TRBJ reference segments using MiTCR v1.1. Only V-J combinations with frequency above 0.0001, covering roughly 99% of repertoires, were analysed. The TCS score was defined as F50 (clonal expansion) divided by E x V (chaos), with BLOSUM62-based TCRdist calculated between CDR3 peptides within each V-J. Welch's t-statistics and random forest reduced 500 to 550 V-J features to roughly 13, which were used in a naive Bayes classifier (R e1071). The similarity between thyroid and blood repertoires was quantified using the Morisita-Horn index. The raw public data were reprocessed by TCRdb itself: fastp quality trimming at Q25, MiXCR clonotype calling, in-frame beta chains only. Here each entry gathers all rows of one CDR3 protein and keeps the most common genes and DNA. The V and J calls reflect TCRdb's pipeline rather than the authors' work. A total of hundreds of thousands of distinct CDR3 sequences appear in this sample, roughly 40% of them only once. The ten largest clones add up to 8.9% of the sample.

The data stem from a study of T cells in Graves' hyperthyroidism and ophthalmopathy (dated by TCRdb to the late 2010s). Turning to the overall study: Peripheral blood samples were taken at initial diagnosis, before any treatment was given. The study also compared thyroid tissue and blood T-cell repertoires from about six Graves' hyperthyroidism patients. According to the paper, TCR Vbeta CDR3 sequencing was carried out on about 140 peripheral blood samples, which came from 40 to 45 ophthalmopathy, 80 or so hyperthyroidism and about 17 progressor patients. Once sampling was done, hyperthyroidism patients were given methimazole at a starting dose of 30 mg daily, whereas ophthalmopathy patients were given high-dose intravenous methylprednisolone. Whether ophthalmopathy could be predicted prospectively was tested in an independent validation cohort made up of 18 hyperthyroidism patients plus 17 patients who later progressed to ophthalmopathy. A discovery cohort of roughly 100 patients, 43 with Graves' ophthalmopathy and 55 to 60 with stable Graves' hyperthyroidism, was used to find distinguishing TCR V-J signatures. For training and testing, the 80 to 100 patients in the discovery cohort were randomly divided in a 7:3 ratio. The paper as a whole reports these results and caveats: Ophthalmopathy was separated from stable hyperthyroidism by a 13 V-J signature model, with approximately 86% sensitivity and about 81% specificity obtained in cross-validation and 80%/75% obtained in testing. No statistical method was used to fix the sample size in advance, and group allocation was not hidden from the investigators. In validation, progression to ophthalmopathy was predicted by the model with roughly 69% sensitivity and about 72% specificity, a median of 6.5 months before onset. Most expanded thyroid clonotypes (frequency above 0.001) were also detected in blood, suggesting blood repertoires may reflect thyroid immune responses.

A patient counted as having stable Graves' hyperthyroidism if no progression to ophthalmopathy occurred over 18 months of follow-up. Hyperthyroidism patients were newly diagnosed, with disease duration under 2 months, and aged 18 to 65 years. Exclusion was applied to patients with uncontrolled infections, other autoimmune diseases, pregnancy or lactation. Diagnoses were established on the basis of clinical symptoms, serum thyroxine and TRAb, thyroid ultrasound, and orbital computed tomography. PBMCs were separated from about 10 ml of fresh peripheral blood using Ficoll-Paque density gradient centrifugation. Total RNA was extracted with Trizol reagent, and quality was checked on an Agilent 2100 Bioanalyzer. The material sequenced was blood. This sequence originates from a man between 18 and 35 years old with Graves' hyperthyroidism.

The DNA sequence is TGTGCCATCAGTGCCTCCGGGACGGAAGAGACCCAGTACTTC. It translates as CAISASGTEETQYF. The chain links TRBV10-3 with TRBJ2-5; the D assignment is uncertain and may be TRBD1 or TRBD2, with 5 bases supporting each. Reading from cysteine to phenylalanine, the CDR3 counts 14 amino acids. The only DNA kept is the CDR3, 42 bases in frame from the first base. Trimming removed 4 bases from V and 3 bases from J, leaving 12 bases between the germline ends. Based on the germline V gene, the CDR1 and CDR2 sequences are ENHRY and SYGVKD.